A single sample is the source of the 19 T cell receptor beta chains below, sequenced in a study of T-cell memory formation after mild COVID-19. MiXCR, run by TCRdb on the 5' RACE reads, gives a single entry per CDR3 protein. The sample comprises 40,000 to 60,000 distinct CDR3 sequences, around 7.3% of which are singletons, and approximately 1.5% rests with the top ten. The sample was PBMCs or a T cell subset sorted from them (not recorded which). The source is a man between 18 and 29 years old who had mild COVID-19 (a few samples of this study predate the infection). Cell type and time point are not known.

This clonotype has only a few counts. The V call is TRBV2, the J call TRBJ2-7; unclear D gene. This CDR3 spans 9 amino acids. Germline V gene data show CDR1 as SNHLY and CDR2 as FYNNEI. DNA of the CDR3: TGTGCCAGCAGTCCTGGACCCGCGGTT. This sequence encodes CASSPGPAV.

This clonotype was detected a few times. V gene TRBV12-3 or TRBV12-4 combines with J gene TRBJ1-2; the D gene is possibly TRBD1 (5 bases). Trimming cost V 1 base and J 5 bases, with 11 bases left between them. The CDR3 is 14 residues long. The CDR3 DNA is TGTGCCAGCAGTTTAGGTCAGGGCTATTATGGCTACACCTTC. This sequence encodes CASSLGQGYYGYTF.

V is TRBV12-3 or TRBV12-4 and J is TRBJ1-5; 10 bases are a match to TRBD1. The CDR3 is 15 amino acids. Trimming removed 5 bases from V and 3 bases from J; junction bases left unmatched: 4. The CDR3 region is CASSTGQGYNQPQHF. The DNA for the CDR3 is TGTGCCAGCAGTACGGGACAGGGGTACAATCAGCCCCAGCATTTT.

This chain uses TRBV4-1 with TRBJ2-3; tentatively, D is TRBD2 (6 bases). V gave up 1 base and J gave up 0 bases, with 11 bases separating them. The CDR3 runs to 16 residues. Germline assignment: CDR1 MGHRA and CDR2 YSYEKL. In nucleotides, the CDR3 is TGCGCCAGCAGCCAAGCTTTTAGCGGAAGCACAGATACGCAGTATTTT. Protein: CASSQAFSGSTDTQYF.

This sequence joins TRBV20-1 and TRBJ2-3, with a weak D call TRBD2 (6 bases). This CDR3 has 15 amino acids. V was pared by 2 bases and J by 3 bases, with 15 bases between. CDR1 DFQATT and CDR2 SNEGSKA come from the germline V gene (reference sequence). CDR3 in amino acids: CSARSRGSRTDTQYF. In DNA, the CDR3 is TGCAGTGCTAGATCACGGGGGAGTAGGACAGATACGCAGTATTTT.

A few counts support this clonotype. CDR3 protein: CASSWDYQSRGEQFF. Here the CDR3 DNA reads TGTGCCAGCAGCTGGGACTACCAGAGCCGGGGGGAGCAGTTCTTC. The chain is built from TRBV7-2 and TRBJ2-1; 7 nucleotides line up with TRBD2. The trim removed 4 bases at V and 10 bases at J, leaving 13 bases unmatched. CDR1 SGHTA and CDR2 FQGNSA come from the germline V gene. The CDR3 is 15 amino acids.

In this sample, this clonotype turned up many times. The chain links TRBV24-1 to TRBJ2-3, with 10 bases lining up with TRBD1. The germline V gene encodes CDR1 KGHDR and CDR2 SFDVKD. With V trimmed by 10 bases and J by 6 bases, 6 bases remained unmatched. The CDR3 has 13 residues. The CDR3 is CATEDRGGDTQYF. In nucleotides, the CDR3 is TGTGCCACGGAGGACAGGGGGGGGGATACGCAGTATTTT.

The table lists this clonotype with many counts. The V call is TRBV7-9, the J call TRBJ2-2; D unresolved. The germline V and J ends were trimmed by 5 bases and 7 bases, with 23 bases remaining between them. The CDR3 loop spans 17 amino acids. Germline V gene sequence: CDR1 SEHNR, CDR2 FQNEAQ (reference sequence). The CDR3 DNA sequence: TGTGCCAGCAGCCCCCCGAAGTTGGGAAGGCCGTTCGGGGAGCTGTTTTTT. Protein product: CASSPPKLGRPFGELFF.

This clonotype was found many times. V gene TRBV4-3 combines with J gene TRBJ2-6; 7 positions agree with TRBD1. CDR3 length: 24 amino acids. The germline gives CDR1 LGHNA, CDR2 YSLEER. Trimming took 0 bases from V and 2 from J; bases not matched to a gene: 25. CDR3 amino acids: CASSQDSRYSGQAYGITGANVLTF. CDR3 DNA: TGCGCCAGCAGCCAAGATTCCCGCTACAGTGGACAGGCCTATGGAATCACTGGGGCCAACGTCCTGACTTTC.

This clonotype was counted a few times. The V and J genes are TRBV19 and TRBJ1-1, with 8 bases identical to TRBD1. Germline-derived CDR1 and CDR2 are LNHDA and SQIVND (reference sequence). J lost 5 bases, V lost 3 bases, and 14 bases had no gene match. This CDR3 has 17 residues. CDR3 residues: CASSMRWGQVARTEAFF. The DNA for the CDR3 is TGTGCCAGTAGTATGCGATGGGGACAGGTCGCGCGGACTGAAGCTTTCTTT.

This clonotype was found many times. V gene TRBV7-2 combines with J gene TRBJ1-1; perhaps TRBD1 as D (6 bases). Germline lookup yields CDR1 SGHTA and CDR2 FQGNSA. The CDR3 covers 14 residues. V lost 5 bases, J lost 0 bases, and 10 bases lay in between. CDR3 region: CASSVNRVNTEAFF. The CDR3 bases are TGTGCCAGCAGCGTAAACAGGGTGAACACTGAAGCTTTCTTT.

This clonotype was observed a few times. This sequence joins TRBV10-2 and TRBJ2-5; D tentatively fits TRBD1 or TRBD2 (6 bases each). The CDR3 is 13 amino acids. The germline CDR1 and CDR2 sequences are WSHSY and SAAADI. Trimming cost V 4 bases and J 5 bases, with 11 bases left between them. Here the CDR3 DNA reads TGCGCCAGCAGTGCCTGGAGGGGGGAGACCCAGTACTTC. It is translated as CASSAWRGETQYF.

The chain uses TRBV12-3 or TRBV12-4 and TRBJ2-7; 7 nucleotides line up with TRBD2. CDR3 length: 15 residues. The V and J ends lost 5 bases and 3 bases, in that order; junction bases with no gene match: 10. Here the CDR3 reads CASSPSAGVIYEQYF. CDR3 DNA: TGTGCCAGCAGTCCCTCTGCGGGGGTGATCTACGAGCAGTACTTC.

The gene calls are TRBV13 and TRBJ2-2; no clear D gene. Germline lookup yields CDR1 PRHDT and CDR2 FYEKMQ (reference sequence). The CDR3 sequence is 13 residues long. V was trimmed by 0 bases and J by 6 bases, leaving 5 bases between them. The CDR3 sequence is CASSLGSPGELFF. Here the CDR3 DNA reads TGTGCCAGCAGCTTAGGATCCCCCGGGGAGCTGTTTTTT.

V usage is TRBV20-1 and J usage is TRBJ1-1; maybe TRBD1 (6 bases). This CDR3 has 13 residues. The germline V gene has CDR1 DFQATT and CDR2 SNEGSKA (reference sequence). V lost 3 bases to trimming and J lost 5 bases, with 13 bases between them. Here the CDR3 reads CSARHLQGTEAFF. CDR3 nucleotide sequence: TGCAGTGCTAGGCACCTCCAGGGGACTGAAGCTTTCTTT.

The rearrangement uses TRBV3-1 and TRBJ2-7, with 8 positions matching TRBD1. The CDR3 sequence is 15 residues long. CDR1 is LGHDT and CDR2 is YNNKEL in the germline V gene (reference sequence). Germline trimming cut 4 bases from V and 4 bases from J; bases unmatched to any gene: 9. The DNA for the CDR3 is TGTGCCAGCAGCCCCGACAGGGGCCAAGGTTACGAGCAGTACTTC. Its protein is CASSPDRGQGYEQYF.

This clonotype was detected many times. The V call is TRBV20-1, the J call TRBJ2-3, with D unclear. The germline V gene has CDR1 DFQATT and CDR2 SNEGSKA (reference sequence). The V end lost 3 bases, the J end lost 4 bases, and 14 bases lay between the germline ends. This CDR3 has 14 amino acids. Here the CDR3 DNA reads TGCAGTGCTAGGGATAGGGTCGGGTCAGATACGCAGTATTTT. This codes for CSARDRVGSDTQYF.

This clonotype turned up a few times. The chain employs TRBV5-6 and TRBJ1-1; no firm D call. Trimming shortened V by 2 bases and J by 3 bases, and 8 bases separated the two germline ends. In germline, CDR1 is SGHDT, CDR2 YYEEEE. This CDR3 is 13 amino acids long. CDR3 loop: CASSFGGDTEAFF. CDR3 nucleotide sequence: TGTGCCAGCAGCTTTGGTGGGGACACTGAAGCTTTCTTT. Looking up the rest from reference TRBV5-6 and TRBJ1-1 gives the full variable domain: DAGVTQSPTHLIKTRGQQVTLRCSPKSGHDTVSWYQQALGQGPQFIFQYYEEEERQRGNFPDRFSGHQFPNYSSELNVNALLLGDSALYLCASSFGGDTEAFFGQGTRLTVV.

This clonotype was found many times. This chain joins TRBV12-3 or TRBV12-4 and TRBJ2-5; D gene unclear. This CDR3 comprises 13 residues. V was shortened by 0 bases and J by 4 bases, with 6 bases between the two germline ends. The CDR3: CASSLAGLETQYF. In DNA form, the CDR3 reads TGTGCCAGCAGTTTAGCAGGGTTAGAGACCCAGTACTTC.